This T cell receptor (beta chain) is drawn from a study of chemoradiotherapy in HPV16-positive cancers (dated by TCRdb to the early 2020s). Looking at the study overall: Using functional T-cell assays on cells from a couple of HPV16-positive patients, the researchers defined candidate HPV-specific T-cell clones and common TCR motifs. The study asked whether T-cell immunity to the HPV oncoproteins E6 and E7 changes during chemoradiotherapy and whether this immunity affects survival. The candidate HPV-specific TCRs and motifs were subsequently tracked in TCR repertoires obtained from some 80 patients with HPV-related cancers. Study-level results and caveats: The functional definition of HPV-specific T cells was derived from only a couple of HPV16-positive patients, and the survival association was reported for HPV16-positive patients. Expansion of candidate HPV-specific clones and E7-related TCR motifs was observed in the tumor microenvironment during treatment, whereas no such expansion was observed for non-HPV-specific T cells. Among HPV16-positive patients, expansion of HPV-responsive T cells during chemoradiotherapy was associated with better recurrence-free survival.

The library was obtained by the immunoSEQ multiplex PCR assay. In TCRdb, the immuneACCESS table is reduced to in-frame sequences with V and J assigned. These tables do not hold every clone; where another copy was compared, an unresolved V gene accounts for under half, and the others remain unexplained. The sample table contains under 50,000 clones; only one count was recorded for around three quarters of them. Under 5.5% of the sample goes to the ten largest clones. The CDR3 runs 13 amino acids, cysteine and phenylalanine included. CDR3 DNA is the only sequence kept; it has 39 bases, read in frame from the first base. The junction carries 9 bases between V and J, which are trimmed by 7 bases and 0 bases respectively. Per the germline V gene (reference sequence), MNHNY is the CDR1 and SVGAGI is the CDR2. A note on this clone: The clone's antigen remains unknown. Per-base qualities were not stored, and no clone one base away is much larger.

Repertoires were sampled repeatedly over the course of chemoradiotherapy, so clonal expansion could be followed in the tumor microenvironment. This specimen consisted of blood, obtained from a patient who underwent chemoradiotherapy. The sequence links TRBV6-6 to TRBJ1-1; the D gene cannot be named for sure. The TCR sequence derives from a human donor with HPV-associated anogenital cancer. In nucleotide form, the sequence is TGTGCCAGCACCGGGAATATGAACACTGAAGCTTTCTTT. The encoded protein is CASTGNMNTEAFF.